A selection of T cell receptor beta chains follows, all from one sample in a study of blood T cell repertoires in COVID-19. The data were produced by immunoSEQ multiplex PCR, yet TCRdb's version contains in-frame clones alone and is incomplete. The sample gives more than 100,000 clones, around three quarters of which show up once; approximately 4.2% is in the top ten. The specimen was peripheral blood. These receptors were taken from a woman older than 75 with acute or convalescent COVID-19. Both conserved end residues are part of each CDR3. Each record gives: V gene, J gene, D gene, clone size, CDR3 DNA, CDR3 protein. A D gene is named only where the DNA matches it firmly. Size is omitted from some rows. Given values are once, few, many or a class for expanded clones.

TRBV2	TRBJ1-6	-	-	TGTGCCAGCAGTGAAGAAGCGCAGTATTCACCCCTCCACTTT	CASSEEAQYSPLHF
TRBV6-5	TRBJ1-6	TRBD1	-	TGTGCCAGCAGTTACTTGACAGGGGGCGGTTCACCCCTCCACTTT	CASSYLTGGGSPLHF
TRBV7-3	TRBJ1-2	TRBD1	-	TGTGCCAGCAGCTTACTAGCAGGGGGCGGCTACACCTTC	CASSLLAGGGYTF
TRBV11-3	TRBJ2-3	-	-	TGTGCCAGCAGCTTAGCACAGGGAGCAGATACGCAGTATTTT	CASSLAQGADTQYF
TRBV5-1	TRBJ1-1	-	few	TGCGCCAGCAGCCTCGGGACACAGAACACTGAAGCTTTCTTT	CASSLGTQNTEAFF
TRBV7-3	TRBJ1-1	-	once	TGTGCCAGCAGCTTAGGGCCCAGGGGGAACACTGAAGCTTTCTTT	CASSLGPRGNTEAFF
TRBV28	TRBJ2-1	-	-	TGTGCCAGCAGTCTGCCCGGAGCGAACAATGAGCAGTTCTTC	CASSLPGANNEQFF
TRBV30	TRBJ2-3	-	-	TGTGCCTGGGAGCGCGGGGGCAAGAATACGCAGTATTTT	CAWERGGKNTQYF
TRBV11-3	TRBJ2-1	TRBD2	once	TGTGCCAGCAGCTCCACGTCAACTAGCGGGTCAACCAATGAGCAGTTCTTC	CASSSTSTSGSTNEQFF
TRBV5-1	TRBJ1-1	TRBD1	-	TGCGCCAGCAGCCTCGACAGGGGTATCACTGAAGCTTTCTTT	CASSLDRGITEAFF
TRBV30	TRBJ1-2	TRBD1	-	TGTGCCTGGGGACAGGGCAACTATGGCTACACCTTC	CAWGQGNYGYTF
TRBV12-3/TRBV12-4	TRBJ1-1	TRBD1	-	TGTGCCAGCAGTCTAGGGGACAGGGCTGAAGCTTTCTTT	CASSLGDRAEAFF
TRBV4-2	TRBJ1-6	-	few	TGTGCCAGCAGCCCCTCCACGGGGGAAACGGGTTCACCCCTCCACTTT	CASSPSTGETGSPLHF
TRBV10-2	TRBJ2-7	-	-	TGCGCCACCCTCGGGACACGCTCCTACGAGCAGTACTTC	CATLGTRSYEQYF
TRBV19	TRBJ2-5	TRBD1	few	TGTGCCAGTAGTTACAGGGGACAAGAGACCCAGTACTTC	CASSYRGQETQYF
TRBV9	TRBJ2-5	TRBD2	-	TGTGCCAGCAGCGTAGAGGGACTAGCGGGGAAAGAGACCCAGTACTTC	CASSVEGLAGKETQYF
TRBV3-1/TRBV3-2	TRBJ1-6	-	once	TGTGCCAGCAGCAGGGGCCCGACAGGCGGTAATTCACCCCTCCACTTT	CASSRGPTGGNSPLHF
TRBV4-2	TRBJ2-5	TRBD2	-	TGTGCCAGCAGCCAAGGGCCTAGCGGGGCCAAAGAGACCCAGTACTTC	CASSQGPSGAKETQYF
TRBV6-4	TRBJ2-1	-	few	TGTGCCAGCAGTGACTCGGGCGGGCACAATGAGCAGTTCTTC	CASSDSGGHNEQFF
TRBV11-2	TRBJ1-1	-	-	TGTGCCAGCAGCTTTACTCGACAGCGGGGCACTGAAGCTTTCTTT	CASSFTRQRGTEAFF
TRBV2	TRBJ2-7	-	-	TGTGCCAGCAGAGATCCACAGGGGAGGGAGCAGTACTTC	CASRDPQGREQYF
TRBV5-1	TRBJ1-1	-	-	TGCGCCAGCAGCTTGAGGAGCCCCCCGAACACTGAAGCTTTCTTT	CASSLRSPPNTEAFF
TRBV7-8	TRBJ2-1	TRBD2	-	TGTGCCAGCAGCCCACCGGGGAGGGCTGGTGAGCAGTTCTTC	CASSPPGRAGEQFF
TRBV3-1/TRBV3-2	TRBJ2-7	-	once	TGTGCCAGCAGCCAGGGCAGGTTTGACTACGAGCAGTACTTC	CASSQGRFDYEQYF
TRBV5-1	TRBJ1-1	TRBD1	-	TGCGCCAGCAGCCTGCAGGGGGCGCGCACTGAAGCTTTCTTT	CASSLQGARTEAFF
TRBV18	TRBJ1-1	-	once	TGTGCCAGCTCACCACCGCGTCCTGACAGAGCCCTAGGCACTGAAGCTTTCTTT	CASSPPRPDRALGTEAFF
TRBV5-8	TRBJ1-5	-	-	TGTGCCAGCAGCTACGCCAGGGGAGGCAATCAGCCCCAGCATTTT	CASSYARGGNQPQHF
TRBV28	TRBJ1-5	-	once	TGTGCCAGCAGTCCCCAACCCCGGGGGAACCAGCCCCAGCATTTT	CASSPQPRGNQPQHF
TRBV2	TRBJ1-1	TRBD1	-	TGTGCCAGCAGTGATGGGACAGTGAACACTGAAGCTTTCTTT	CASSDGTVNTEAFF
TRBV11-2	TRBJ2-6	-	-	TGTGCCAGCAGCTTATTTACTTACGGCGGACTTACTGGGGCCAACGTCCTGACTTTC	CASSLFTYGGLTGANVLTF
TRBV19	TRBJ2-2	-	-	TGTGCCAGTAGATCTCAGGGGACCGGGGAGCTGTTTTTT	CASRSQGTGELFF
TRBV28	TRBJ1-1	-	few	TGTGCCAGCAGTTTTCGCGGTTACACTGAAGCTTTCTTT	CASSFRGYTEAFF
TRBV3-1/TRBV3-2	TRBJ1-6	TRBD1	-	TGTGCCAGCAGCCAGGCGACAGGGGGCAATGGTAATTCACCCCTCCACTTT	CASSQATGGNGNSPLHF
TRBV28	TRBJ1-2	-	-	TGTGCCAGCAGTCCCCAAACAGAGGGCTACACCTTC	CASSPQTEGYTF
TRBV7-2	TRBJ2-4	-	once	TGTGCCAGCAGCGTGGTCGGGGGAAGAAACATTCAGTACTTC	CASSVVGGRNIQYF
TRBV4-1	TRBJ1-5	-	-	TGCGCCAGCAGCCCGGGCGGGGTCGCAAAGCCCCAGCATTTT	CASSPGGVAKPQHF
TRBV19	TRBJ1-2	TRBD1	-	TGTGCCAGTAGTACCAGGACAGGGGATGGCTACACCTTC	CASSTRTGDGYTF
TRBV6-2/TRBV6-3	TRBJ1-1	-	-	TGTGCCAGCAGTTACGCGGATAGTAGGAGGAACACTGAAGCTTTCTTT	CASSYADSRRNTEAFF
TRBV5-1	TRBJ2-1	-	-	TGCGCCAGCAGCTTGGTTCTTAGGGGGTCCGGCAATGAGCAGTTCTTC	CASSLVLRGSGNEQFF
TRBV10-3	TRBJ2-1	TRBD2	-	TGTGCCATCAGTGGACTAGCGGGAGGCGAGCAGTTCTTC	CAISGLAGGEQFF
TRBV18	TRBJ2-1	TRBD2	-	TGTGCCAGCTCACTCGGGACTAGCGGAAGGGGAGAGCAGTTCTTC	CASSLGTSGRGEQFF
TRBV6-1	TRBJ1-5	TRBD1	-	TGTGCCAGCAGTGAAGCACAGGGGCATCAGCCCCAGCATTTT	CASSEAQGHQPQHF
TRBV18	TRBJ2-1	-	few	TGTGCCAGCTCACCTATGAGCGACTCCTACAATGAGCAGTTCTTC	CASSPMSDSYNEQFF
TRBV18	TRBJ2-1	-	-	TGTGCCAGCTCAGGGGGGATAAATGAGCAGTTCTTC	CASSGGINEQFF
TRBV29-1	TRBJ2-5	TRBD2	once	TGCAGCGGCTCGGCGGGGGGGAGGCAAGAGACCCAGTACTTC	CSGSAGGRQETQYF
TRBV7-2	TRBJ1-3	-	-	TGTGCCAGCAGCTTAAGACAGGGAAACACCATATATTTT	CASSLRQGNTIYF
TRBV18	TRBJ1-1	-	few	TGTGCCAGCTCACCGGCTACAGGGAACACTGAAGCTTTCTTT	CASSPATGNTEAFF
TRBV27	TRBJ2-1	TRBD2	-	TGTGCCAGCAGTACAGCGGGGGATGAGCAGTTCTTC	CASSTAGDEQFF
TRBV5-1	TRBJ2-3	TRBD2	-	TGCGCCAGCAGCCCAAGCGGGGGAGGCGAAGATACGCAGTATTTT	CASSPSGGGEDTQYF
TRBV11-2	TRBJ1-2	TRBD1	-	TGTGCCAGCAGCTCAGACAGGGTCAATGGCTACACCTTC	CASSSDRVNGYTF
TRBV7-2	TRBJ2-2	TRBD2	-	TGTGCCAGCAGCTTAAGCGGGGGATCCACCGGGGAGCTGTTTTTT	CASSLSGGSTGELFF
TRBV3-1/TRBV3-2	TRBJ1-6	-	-	TGTGCCAGCAGCCAAGGTCAGTCCTTACCAGGGAATTCACCCCTCCACTTT	CASSQGQSLPGNSPLHF
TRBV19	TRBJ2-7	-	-	TGTGCCACCATGGCGGCGGGTTTCTACGAGCAGTACTTC	CATMAAGFYEQYF
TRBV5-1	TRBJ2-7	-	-	TGCGCCAGCAGCTTGCGTGTTATCCCTTACGAGCAGTACTTC	CASSLRVIPYEQYF
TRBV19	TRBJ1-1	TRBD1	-	TGTGCCAGTAGTCCTAGCCTGGGACAGGGTAACACTGAAGCTTTCTTT	CASSPSLGQGNTEAFF
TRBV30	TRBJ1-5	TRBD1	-	TGTGCCTGGAGTGTACGATCGGGACAGGGAGAACAGCCCCAGCATTTT	CAWSVRSGQGEQPQHF
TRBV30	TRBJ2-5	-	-	TGTGCCTGGAGTGTGGGGACTGGGGGAGAGACCCAGTACTTC	CAWSVGTGGETQYF